This T cell receptor (beta chain) was identified during a study of monozygotic twins with inflammatory bowel disease. Germline CDR1 reads SGHNT; CDR2 reads YYREEE (reference sequence). This CDR3 region has 17 residues. Regarding the study as a whole: Separate T cell subtypes could not be resolved from one another.

Blood (2.5 ml) was collected from every donor individually. One entry per CDR3 protein, without DNA, is what TCRdb gives after re-calling the 5' RACE reads. The data include around 450,000 distinct CDR3 sequences; the top ten clones carry 2.4%. Regarding this clonotype: The antigen remains undetermined.

The gene calls are TRBV5-4 and TRBJ2-2; TCRdb's assignment of TRBD2 cannot be checked, as there is no DNA. The sequencing sample was made of blood. The sequence was collected from a human donor with ulcerative colitis or Crohn's disease, or a healthy co-twin of an affected twin (not recorded which). The CDR3 protein is CASSPRTSGSLTGELFF.